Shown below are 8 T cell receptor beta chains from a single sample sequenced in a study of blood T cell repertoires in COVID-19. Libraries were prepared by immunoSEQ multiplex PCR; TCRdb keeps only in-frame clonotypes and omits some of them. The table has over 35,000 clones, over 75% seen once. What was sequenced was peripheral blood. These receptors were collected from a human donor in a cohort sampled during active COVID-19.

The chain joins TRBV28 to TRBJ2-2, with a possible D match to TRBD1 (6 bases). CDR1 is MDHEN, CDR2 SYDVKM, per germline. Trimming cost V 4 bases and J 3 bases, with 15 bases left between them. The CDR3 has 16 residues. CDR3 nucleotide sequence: TGTGCCAGCAGTTCCCTCGGGACAAGAGACACCGGGGAGCTGTTTTTT. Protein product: CASSSLGTRDTGELFF.

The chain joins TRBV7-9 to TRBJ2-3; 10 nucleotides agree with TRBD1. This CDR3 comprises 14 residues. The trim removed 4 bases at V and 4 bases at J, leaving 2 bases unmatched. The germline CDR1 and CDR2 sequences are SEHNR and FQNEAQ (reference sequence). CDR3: CASSSDRGPDTQYF. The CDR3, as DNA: TGTGCCAGCAGCTCTGACAGGGGGCCAGATACGCAGTATTTT.

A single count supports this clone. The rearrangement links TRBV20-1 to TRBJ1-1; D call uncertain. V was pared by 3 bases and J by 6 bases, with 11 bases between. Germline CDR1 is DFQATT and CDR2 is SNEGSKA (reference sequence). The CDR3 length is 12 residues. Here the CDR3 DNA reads TGCAGTGCTAGTAGGCAGAGCGCTGAAGCTTTCTTT. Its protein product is CSASRQSAEAFF.

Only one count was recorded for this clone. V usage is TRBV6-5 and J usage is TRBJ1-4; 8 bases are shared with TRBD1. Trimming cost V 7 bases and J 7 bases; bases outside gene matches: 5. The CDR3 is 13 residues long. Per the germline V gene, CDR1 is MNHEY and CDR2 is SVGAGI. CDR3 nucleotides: TGTGCCAGCACCCAGGACAGGGTTGAAAAACTGTTTTTT. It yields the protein CASTQDRVEKLFF.

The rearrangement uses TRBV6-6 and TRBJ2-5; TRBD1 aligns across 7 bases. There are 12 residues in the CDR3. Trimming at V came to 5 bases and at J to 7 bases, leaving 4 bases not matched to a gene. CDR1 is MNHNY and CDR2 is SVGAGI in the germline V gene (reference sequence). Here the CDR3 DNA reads TGTGCCAGCAGTGGCGACAGGGCGACCCAGTACTTC. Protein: CASSGDRATQYF.

The CDR3 reads CASSHQEGSYEQYF. In nucleotides, the CDR3 is TGCGCCAGCAGTCACCAGGAGGGCTCCTACGAGCAGTACTTC. The J gene is TRBJ2-7, the V gene TRBV23-1; possible D gene TRBD2, 6 bases. TRBV23-1 is an ORF; its function is uncertain. The CDR3 spans 14 residues. V lost 3 bases to trimming and J lost 0 bases, with 9 bases between them.

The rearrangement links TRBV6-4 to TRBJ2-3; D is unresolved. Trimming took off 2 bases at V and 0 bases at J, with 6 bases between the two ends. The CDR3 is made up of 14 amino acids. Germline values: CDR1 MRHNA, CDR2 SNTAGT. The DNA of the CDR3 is TGTGCCAGCAGTGACGGTACAAGCACAGATACGCAGTATTTT. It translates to CASSDGTSTDTQYF.

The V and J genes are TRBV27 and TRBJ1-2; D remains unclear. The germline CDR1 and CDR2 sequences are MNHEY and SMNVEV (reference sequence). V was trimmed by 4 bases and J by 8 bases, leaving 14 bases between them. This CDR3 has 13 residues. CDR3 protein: CASSSSDRVGYTF. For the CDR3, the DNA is TGTGCCAGCAGTTCCTCCGACCGGGTAGGCTACACCTTC.